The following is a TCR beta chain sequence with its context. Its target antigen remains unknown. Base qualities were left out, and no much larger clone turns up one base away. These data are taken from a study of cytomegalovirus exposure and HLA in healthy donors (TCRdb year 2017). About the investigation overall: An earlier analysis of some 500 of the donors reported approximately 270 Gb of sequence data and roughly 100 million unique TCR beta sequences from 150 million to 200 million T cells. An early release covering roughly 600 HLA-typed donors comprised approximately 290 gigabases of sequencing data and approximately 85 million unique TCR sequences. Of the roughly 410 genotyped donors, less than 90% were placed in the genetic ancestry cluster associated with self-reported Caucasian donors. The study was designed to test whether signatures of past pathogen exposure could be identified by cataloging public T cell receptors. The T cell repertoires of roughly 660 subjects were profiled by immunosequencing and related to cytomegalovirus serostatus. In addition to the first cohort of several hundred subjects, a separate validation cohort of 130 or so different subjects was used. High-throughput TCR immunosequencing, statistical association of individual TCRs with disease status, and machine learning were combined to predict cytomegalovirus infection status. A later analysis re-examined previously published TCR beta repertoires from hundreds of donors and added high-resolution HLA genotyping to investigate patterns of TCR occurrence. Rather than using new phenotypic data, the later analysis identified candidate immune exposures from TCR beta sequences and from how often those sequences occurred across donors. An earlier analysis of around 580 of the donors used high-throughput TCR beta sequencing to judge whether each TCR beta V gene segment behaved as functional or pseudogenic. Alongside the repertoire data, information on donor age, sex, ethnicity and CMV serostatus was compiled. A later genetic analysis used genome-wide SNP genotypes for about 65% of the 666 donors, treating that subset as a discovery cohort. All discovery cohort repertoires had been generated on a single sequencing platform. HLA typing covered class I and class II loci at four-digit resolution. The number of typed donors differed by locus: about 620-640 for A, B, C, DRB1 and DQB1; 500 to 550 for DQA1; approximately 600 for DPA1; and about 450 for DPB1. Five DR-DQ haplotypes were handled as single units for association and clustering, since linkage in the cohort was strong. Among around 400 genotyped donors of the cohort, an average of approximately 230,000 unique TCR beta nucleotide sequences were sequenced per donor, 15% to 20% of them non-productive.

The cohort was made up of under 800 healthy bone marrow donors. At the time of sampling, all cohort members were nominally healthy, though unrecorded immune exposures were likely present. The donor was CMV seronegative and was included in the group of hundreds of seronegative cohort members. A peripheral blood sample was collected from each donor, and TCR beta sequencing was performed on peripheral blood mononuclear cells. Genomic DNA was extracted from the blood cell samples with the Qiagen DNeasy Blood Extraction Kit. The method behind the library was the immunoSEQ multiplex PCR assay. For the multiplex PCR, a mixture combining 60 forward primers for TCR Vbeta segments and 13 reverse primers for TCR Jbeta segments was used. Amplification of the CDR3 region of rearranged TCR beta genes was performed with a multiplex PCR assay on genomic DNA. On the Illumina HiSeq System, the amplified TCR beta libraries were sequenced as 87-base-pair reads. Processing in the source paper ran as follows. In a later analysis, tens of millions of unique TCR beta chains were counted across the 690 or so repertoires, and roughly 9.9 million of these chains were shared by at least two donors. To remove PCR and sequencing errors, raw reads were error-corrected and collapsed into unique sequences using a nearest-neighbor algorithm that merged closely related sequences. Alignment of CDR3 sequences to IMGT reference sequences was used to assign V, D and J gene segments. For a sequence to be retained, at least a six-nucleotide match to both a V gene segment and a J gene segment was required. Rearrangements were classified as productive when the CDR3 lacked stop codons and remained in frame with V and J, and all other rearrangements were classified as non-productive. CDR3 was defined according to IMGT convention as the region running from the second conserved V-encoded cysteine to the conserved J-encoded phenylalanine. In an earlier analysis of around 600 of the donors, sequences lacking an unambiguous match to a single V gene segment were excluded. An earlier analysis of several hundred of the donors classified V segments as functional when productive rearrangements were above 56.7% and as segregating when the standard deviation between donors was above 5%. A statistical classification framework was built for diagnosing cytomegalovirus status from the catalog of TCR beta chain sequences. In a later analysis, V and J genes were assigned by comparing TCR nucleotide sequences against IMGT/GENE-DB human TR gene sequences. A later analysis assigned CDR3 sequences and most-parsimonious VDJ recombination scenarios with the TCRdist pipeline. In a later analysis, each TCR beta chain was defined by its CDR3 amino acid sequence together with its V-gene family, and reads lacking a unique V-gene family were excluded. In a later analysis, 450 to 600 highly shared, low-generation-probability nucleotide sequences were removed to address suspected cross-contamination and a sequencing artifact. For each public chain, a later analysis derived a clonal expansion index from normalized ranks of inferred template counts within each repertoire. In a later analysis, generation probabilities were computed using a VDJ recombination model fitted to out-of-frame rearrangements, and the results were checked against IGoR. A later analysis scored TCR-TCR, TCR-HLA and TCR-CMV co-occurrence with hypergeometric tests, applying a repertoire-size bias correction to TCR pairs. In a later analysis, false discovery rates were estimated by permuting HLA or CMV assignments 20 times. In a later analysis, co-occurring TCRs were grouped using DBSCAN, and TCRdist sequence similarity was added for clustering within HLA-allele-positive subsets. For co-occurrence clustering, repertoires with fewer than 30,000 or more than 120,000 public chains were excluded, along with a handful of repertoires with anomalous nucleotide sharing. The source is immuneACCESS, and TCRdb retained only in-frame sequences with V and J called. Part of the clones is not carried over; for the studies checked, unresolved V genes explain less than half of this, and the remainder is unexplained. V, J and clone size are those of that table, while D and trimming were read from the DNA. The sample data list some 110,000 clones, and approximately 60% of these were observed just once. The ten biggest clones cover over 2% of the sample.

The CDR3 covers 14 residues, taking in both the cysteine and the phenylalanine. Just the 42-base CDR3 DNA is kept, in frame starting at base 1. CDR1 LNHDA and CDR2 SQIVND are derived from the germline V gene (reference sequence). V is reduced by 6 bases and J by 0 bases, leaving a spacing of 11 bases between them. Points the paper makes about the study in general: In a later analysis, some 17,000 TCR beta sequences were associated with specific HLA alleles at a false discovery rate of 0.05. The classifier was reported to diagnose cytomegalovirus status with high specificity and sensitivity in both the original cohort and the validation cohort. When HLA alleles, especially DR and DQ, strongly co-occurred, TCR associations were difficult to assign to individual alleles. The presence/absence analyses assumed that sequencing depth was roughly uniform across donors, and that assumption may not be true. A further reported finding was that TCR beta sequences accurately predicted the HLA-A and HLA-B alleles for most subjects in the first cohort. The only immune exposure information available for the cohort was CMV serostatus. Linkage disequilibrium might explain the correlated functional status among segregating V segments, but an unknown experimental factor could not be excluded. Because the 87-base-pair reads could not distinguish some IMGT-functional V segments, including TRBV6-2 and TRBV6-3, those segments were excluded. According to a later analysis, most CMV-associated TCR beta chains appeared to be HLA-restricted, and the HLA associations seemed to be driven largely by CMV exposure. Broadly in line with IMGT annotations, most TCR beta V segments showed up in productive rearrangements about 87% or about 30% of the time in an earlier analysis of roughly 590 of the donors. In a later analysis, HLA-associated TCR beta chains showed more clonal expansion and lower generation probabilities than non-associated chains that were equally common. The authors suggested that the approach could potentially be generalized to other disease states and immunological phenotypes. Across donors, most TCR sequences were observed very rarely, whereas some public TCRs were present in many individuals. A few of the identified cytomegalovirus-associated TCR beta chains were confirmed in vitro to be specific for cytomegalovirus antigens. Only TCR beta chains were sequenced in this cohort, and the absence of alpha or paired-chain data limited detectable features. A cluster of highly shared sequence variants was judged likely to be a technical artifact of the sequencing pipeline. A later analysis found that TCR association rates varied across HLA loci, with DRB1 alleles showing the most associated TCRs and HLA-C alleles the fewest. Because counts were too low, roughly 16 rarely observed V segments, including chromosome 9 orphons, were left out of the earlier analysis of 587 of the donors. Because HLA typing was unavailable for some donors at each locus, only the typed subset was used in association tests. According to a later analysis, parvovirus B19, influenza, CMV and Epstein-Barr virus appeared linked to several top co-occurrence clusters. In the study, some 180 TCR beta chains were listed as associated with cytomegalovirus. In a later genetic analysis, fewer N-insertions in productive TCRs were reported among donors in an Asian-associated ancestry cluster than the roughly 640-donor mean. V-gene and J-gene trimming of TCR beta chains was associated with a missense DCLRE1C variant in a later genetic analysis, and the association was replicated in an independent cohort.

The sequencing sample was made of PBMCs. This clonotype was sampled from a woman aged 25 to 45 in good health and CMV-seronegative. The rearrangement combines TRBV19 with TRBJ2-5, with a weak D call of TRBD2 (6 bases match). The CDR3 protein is CASRSAGYQETQYF. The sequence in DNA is TGTGCCAGTAGGTCTGCGGGGTACCAAGAGACCCAGTACTTC.